The source of this T cell receptor beta chain is a study of T-cell memory formation after mild COVID-19. Overall study findings and caveats: Clones that shrank (day 15 to 85) were balanced CD4/CD8, whereas later expanders leaned CD4+.

This CDR3 contains 16 residues. V lost 2 bases to trimming and J lost 0 bases, with 11 bases between them. CDR1 is DFQATT and CDR2 is SNEGSKA in the germline V gene (reference sequence). This clonotype was counted only a few times. Its antigen is not known. From 5'RACE with constant-segment primers came TCR alpha and TCR beta cDNA libraries that carried sample barcodes and UMIs. A single record per CDR3 protein comes from TCRdb applying MiXCR to the 5' RACE reads. Of some 440,000 distinct CDR3 sequences detected, around 27% appear once; the ten largest clones hold roughly an eighth. The V gene is TRBV20-1, the J gene TRBJ1-6, with D possibly matching TRBD1 (5 bases). The sequenced sample consisted of PBMCs or a T cell subset sorted from them (not recorded which). The TCR originated in an adult woman who had mild COVID-19 (a few samples of this study predate the infection). Cell type and time point are not known. The DNA for the CDR3 is TGCAGTGCTAGACATGCGGGGGGCTCCTATAATTCACCCCTCCACTTT. Its translation is CSARHAGGSYNSPLHF.